Sequencing of this T cell receptor beta chain was carried out in a study of tumor-infiltrating lymphocytes in primary liver carcinoma. Study details: Patients had primary liver carcinoma treated by surgical resection.

A constant-region primer primed TCR beta cDNA synthesis from 500 to 550 ng of total RNA. Libraries of TCR beta came from three nested multiplex PCR rounds with slightly modified ARM-PCR. Running 9 to 10 cycles apiece, the first two PCR rounds relied on TRBV1-TRBV30 forward primers together with a C-beta reverse primer. TCRdb ran MiXCR on the multiplex PCR reads and lists one entry per CDR3 protein. The sample lists about 200,000 distinct CDR3 sequences, approximately 65% occurring once. Germline DNA was also extracted, while the blood RNA originated from unsorted whole blood. This CDR3 is built from 15 residues. V lost 0 bases and J lost 3, with 10 bases in between. Germline values: CDR1 SGHTS, CDR2 YDEGEE. Regarding the study as a whole: Tumor region pairs overlapped more than did tumor-adjacent and tumor-blood pairs. No comparison of CD4+ and CD8+ repertoires was made, since the samples were bulk unsorted.

As to this clonotype: Its antigen is as yet unknown.

The sequencing sample was made of peripheral blood. The chain joins TRBV5-8 to TRBJ2-1; D perhaps matches TRBD2 (6 bases). This receptor was obtained from a woman aged 60 to 75 with primary liver carcinoma and hepatitis B virus infection. The CDR3 region is CASSLGLADYNEQFF. Written as DNA, the CDR3 is TGTGCCAGCAGCTTGGGGTTAGCGGACTACAATGAGCAGTTCTTC.